This TCR beta chain was sequenced for a study of T cells expressing NK-cell markers. TCR beta cDNA was generated via 5'RACE template switching incorporating UMIs. TCRdb re-called the 5' RACE reads and catalogs CDR3 proteins one per entry, DNA excluded. The table for this sample gives roughly 450,000 distinct CDR3 sequences. Germline V lookup: CDR1 ENHRY, CDR2 SYGVKD. The length of the CDR3 is 13 residues. This sequence was found in a woman aged 50 to 65 in good health. The sample comprised blood T cells: a sorted CD56 or NKG2C T cell subset, CD4+ or CD8+ T cells, or bulk PBMC T cells (not recorded which). The chain carries TRBV10-3 and TRBJ2-7. CDR3 sequence reads: CAISAGFTDEQYF.